Each of the 24 T cell receptor beta chains below was sequenced from the same sample in a study of CD8 T cells in Susac syndrome (dated by TCRdb to between 2019 and 2020). The method was the immunoSEQ multiplex PCR assay. RNA was extracted with the RNeasy kit and 0.5 to 1 ug was reverse transcribed using random hexamers. TCRdb redid the processing of the public reads, applying fastp at Q25 and MiXCR, and retained in-frame beta chains. Each CDR3 protein gets just one entry, which takes the most common genes and DNA from the rows behind it. Counted in this sample were 190,000 or so distinct CDR3 sequences; 95% of them appeared once. The top ten hold around 0.076% of the sample. The specimen sequenced was CD4+ T cells from PBMCs. Receptors originate from a human donor with multiple sclerosis.

Written as DNA, the CDR3 is TGTGCCAGCAGCGTAGGACCCGGAGGCTCCTACGAGCAGTACGTC. It codes for CASSVGPGGSYEQYV. The J gene is TRBJ2-7, the V gene TRBV9; TRBD2 might be the D (5 bases). The CDR3 spans 15 residues. The V gene lost 0 bases and the J gene lost 0 bases, with 10 bases spanning the gap. Germline assignment: CDR1 SGDLS and CDR2 YYNGEE.

A few counts support this clonotype. This chain connects TRBV20-1 to TRBJ1-6; TRBD1 aligns across 7 bases. CDR3 length: 13 amino acids. CDR1 and CDR2 (germline): DFQATT, SNEGSKA (reference sequence). V lost 1 base and J lost 9; bases outside the gene matches: 3. As DNA, the CDR3 is TGCAGTGCTAGAGGGACAGGAGTTTCACCCCTCCACTTT. It specifies CSARGTGVSPLHF.

This chain uses TRBV9 with TRBJ2-1; D is uncertain. V shed 3 bases and J shed 6 bases, with 22 bases lying between them. Germline values: CDR1 SGDLS, CDR2 YYNGEE. This CDR3 spans 17 amino acids. The CDR3 is CASSADPLRSAPNEQFF. The CDR3 DNA sequence: TGTGCCAGCAGCGCCGACCCACTACGGAGCGCTCCCAATGAGCAGTTCTTC.

The chain uses TRBV20-1 and TRBJ2-5; D is uncertain. The CDR3 length is 13 residues. From germline, CDR1 is DFQATT and CDR2 SNEGSKA (reference sequence). V lost 0 bases, J lost 2 bases, and 7 bases lay in between. This CDR3 reads CSARDWIQETQYF. The CDR3 DNA is TGCAGTGCTAGAGATTGGATTCAAGAGACCCAGTACTTC.

The gene calls are TRBV29-1 and TRBJ1-2; a possible D gene is TRBD1 (5 bases). CDR1 is SQVTM, CDR2 ANQGSEA, per germline. The V gene lost 3 bases and the J gene lost 0 bases, with 8 bases spanning the gap. The CDR3 is 13 amino acids. CDR3 protein: CSVEGRANYGYTF. CDR3 sequence (DNA): TGCAGCGTTGAGGGCAGGGCTAACTATGGCTACACCTTC.

This chain connects TRBV30 to TRBJ1-5, with a tentative D call TRBD1 (6 bases). Trimming pared 4 bases from V and 2 bases from J, leaving 9 bases between. Germline V lookup: CDR1 GTSNPN, CDR2 SVGIG (reference sequence). The CDR3 consists of 13 residues. CDR3 DNA: TGTGCCTGGACTAGACAGGGCAATCAGCCCCAGCATTTT. Its translation is CAWTRQGNQPQHF.

V is TRBV20-1 and J is TRBJ1-6; tentative D call: TRBD1 (5 bases). CDR1 and CDR2 from the germline V gene are DFQATT and SNEGSKA (reference sequence). The CDR3 totals 14 residues. Trimming took 5 bases from V and 7 from J, leaving 15 bases between them. The DNA for the CDR3 is TGCAGTGCTCGCAGCGGGACCCCAAATTCACCCCTCCACTTT. Translating gives CSARSGTPNSPLHF.

This clonotype turned up a few times. J is TRBJ1-1 and V is TRBV5-1; the D gene is possibly TRBD1 (5 bases). The CDR3 is 14 amino acids. The V gene lost 0 bases and the J gene lost 1 base, with 7 bases spanning the gap. Germline CDR1 and CDR2: SGHRS and YFSETQ. The CDR3 is CASSLGQPNTEAFF. The CDR3 DNA reads as TGCGCCAGCAGCTTGGGACAGCCGAACACTGAAGCTTTCTTT.

The rearrangement uses TRBV4-1 and TRBJ1-1; no clear D gene. V shed 8 bases and J shed 5 bases, with 18 bases lying between them. The CDR3 extends over 14 amino acids. From germline, CDR1 is MGHRA and CDR2 YSYEKL. The CDR3 here is CASVASFGTTEAFF. Written as DNA, the CDR3 is TGCGCCAGCGTTGCTTCGTTCGGCACGACTGAAGCTTTCTTT.

The chain links TRBV2 to TRBJ2-1; 7 bases are shared with TRBD1. With V trimmed by 10 bases and J by 5 bases, 8 bases remained unmatched. Germline V lookup: CDR1 SNHLY, CDR2 FYNNEI. The CDR3 runs to 13 residues. The CDR3 nucleotides read TGTGCCACCGGAAGGGGGCCGAACAATGAGCAGTTCTTC. It encodes CATGRGPNNEQFF.

This clonotype appeared a single time. The CDR3 coding sequence is TGTGCCAGCATCATACCCCCGGGTGGGGTAGCAGATACGCAGTATTTT. It is translated as CASIIPPGGVADTQYF. J is TRBJ2-3 and V is TRBV21-1; the D call of TRBD1 is as the table states it, not checked on the DNA. TRBV21-1 is described as a pseudogene. CDR3 size: 16 residues.

The CDR3 spells CAAGGNLNLAEAFF. CDR3 DNA: TGTGCCGCCGGAGGGAATTTGAATCTCGCTGAAGCTTTCTTT. The J gene is TRBJ1-1, the V gene TRBV7-9; no definite D call. Looked up from germline, CDR1 is SEHNR and CDR2 is FQNEAQ (reference sequence). The CDR3 covers 14 residues. V was pared by 11 bases and J by 6 bases, with 22 bases between.

The CDR3 here is CSARVGGGGSNQPQHF. The CDR3, as DNA: TGCAGTGCTAGAGTTGGTGGAGGAGGGAGCAATCAGCCCCAGCATTTT. The gene calls are TRBV20-1 and TRBJ1-5, with D uncertain. The CDR3 runs to 16 residues. CDR1 is DFQATT and CDR2 is SNEGSKA in the germline V gene (reference sequence). Trimming removed 1 base at V and 1 base at J, with 14 bases between.

The chain couples TRBV20-1 to TRBJ2-1; D ambiguous. The CDR3 contains 12 residues. Germline V gene sequence: CDR1 DFQATT, CDR2 SNEGSKA (reference sequence). Trimming left V 1 base short and J 8 bases short, with 9 bases between. DNA of the CDR3: TGCAGTGCTAGAGCCCGCCCCTATGAGCAGTTCTTC. Protein sequence: CSARARPYEQFF.

The chain combines TRBV7-7 with TRBJ2-5; D possibly corresponds to TRBD2 (6 bases). In germline, CDR1 is SSHAT, CDR2 FNYEAQ (reference sequence). The CDR3 covers 12 residues. CDR3 DNA: TGTGCTAGCGGTGGGGGCCAAGAGACCCAGTACTTC. Its protein product is CASGGGQETQYF.

V and J are TRBV30 and TRBJ1-5, with TRBD1 identical over 8 bases. Germline V gene data show CDR1 as GTSNPN and CDR2 as SVGIG (reference sequence). V shed 6 bases and J 5 bases; nucleotides not matched to a gene: 9. This CDR3 has 14 residues. The CDR3 nucleotides are TGTGCCTGCACTCTCGCGACAGGGGATCAGCCCCAGCATTTT. Amino acid sequence: CACTLATGDQPQHF.

The V call is TRBV10-3, the J call TRBJ2-1, with 8 bases matching TRBD2. Germline values: CDR1 ENHRY, CDR2 SYGVKD. The CDR3 spans 13 residues. Germline trimming cut 7 bases from V and 5 bases from J; bases unmatched to any gene: 4. The CDR3: CAIKDGGDNEQFF. CDR3 DNA: TGTGCCATCAAGGACGGGGGGGACAATGAGCAGTTCTTC.

The V gene is TRBV20-1, the J gene TRBJ2-1; either TRBD1 or TRBD2 may supply D (6 bases each). The V gene lost 6 bases and the J gene lost 1 base, with 13 bases spanning the gap. The CDR3 runs 14 residues. The V gene's germline CDR1 is DFQATT and CDR2 SNEGSKA (reference sequence). The CDR3 sequence: CSALWGASYNEQFF. The CDR3 nucleotides are TGCAGTGCCCTGTGGGGGGCGTCCTACAATGAGCAGTTCTTC.

The rearrangement joins TRBV3-1 to TRBJ2-7, with 8 bases fitting TRBD1. J gave up 2 bases and V 1 base, and 4 bases lay outside the gene matches. The CDR3 totals 15 residues. Germline values: CDR1 LGHDT, CDR2 YNNKEL (reference sequence). The CDR3 spells CASSQALGQAYEQYF. The CDR3 coding sequence is TGTGCCAGCAGCCAAGCCCTGGGACAGGCCTACGAGCAGTACTTC.

This chain joins TRBV7-8 and TRBJ2-1; 8 bases map to TRBD2. CDR3 size: 17 residues. CDR1 and CDR2 (germline): SGHVS, FQNEAQ. V shed 5 bases and J 3 bases; nucleotides not matched to a gene: 12. CDR3 bases: TGTGCCAGCAGCCCACCATGGGGTAGCGGGGACTACAATGAGCAGTTCTTC. Translation: CASSPPWGSGDYNEQFF.

The chain has TRBV28 and TRBJ1-3; D remains unclear. Germline CDR1 MDHEN, CDR2 SYDVKM. The CDR3 has 10 amino acids. V was clipped by 6 bases and J by 7 bases, with 4 bases between them. The CDR3 DNA reads as TGTGCCAGCAGCAGGAACACCATATATTTT. Amino acid sequence: CASSRNTIYF.

This chain connects TRBV30 to TRBJ1-4; maybe TRBD1 (5 bases). Germline V gene lookup returns CDR1 GTSNPN and CDR2 SVGIG (reference sequence). The CDR3 loop spans 13 amino acids. Trimming stripped 0 bases from V and 13 bases from J, with 15 bases between. The CDR3 loop reads CAWSVYTGPGLFF. In DNA form, the CDR3 reads TGTGCCTGGAGTGTATATACGGGGCCTGGACTGTTTTTT.

This clonotype is a singleton in its sample. This rearrangement joins TRBV19 to TRBJ1-5; 9 bases agree with TRBD1. CDR3 length: 14 amino acids. Germline CDR1 reads LNHDA; CDR2 reads SQIVND (reference sequence). V shed 9 bases and J 6 bases; nucleotides not matched to a gene: 9. The CDR3 loop reads CASTGQGGPQPQHF. The DNA for the CDR3 is TGTGCCAGCACGGGACAGGGAGGTCCTCAGCCCCAGCATTTT.

The V and J genes are TRBV15 and TRBJ2-5, with 7 positions matching TRBD1. From germline, CDR1 is LNHNV and CDR2 YYDKDF (reference sequence). The ends lost 3 bases at V and 2 bases at J; junction bases unmatched: 6. This CDR3 is built from 15 residues. CDR3 region: CATSSQPGQQETQYF. The CDR3 coding sequence is TGTGCCACCAGCAGTCAACCGGGACAGCAAGAGACCCAGTACTTC.